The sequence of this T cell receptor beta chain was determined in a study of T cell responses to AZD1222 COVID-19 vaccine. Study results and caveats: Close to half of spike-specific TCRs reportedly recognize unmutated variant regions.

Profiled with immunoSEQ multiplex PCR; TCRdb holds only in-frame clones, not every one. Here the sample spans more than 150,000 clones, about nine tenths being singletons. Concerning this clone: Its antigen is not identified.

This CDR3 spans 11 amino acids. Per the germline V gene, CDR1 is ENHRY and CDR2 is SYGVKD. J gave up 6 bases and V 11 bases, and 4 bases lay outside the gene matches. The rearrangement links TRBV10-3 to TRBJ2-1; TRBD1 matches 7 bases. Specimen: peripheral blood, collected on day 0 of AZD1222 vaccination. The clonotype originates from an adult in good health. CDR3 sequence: CASSGGNEQFF. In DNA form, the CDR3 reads TGTGCCTCCTCAGGGGGCAATGAGCAGTTCTTC.